The clone carrying this TCR beta chain has at least ten counts. Its target is unknown. The data were obtained in a study of CD8 T cells in ankylosing spondylitis. The study, taken as a whole, reports: Among TCR beta sequences, a motif of eight or nine highly homologous variants appeared characteristic of ankylosing spondylitis blood.

Losses at the gene ends were 0 bases for V and 1 base for J; bases not matched to a gene: 6. CDR3 length: 15 amino acids. Per the germline V gene, CDR1 is GTSNPN and CDR2 is SVGIG (reference sequence). A single record per CDR3 protein comes from TCRdb applying MiXCR to the 5' RACE reads. The profile covers 200,000 to 250,000 distinct CDR3 sequences, with under 12% appearing a single time and approximately 2.5% taken by the ten largest. The receptor was isolated from a male donor with ankylosing spondylitis or in good health (not recorded which). The sequencing input was blood, either unsorted or a sorted T cell fraction (not recorded which). The chain employs TRBV30 and TRBJ2-7, with TRBD2 matching 7 bases. CDR3 sequence reads: CAWSVREGPSYEQYF. CDR3 coding DNA: TGTGCCTGGAGTGTAAGGGAGGGACCATCCTACGAGCAGTACTTC.